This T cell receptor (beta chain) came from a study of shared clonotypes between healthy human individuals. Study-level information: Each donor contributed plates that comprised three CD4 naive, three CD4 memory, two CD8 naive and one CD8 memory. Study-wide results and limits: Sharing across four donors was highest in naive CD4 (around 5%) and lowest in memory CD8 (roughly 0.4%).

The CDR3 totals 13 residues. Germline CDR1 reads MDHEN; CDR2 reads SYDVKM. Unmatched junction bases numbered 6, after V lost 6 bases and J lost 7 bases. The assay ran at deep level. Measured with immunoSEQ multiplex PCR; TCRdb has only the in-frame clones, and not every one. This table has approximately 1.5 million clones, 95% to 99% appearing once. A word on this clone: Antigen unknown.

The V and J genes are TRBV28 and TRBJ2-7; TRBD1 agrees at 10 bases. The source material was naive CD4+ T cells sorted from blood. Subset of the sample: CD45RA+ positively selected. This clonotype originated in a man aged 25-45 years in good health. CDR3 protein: CASRGQGTREQYF. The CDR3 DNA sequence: TGTGCCAGCAGGGGACAGGGGACTCGGGAGCAGTACTTC.